This entry features one TCR beta chain sequence. Generated by immunoSEQ multiplex PCR, the TCRdb table keeps only in-frame clones and is missing some. The repertoire consists of 40,000 to 50,000 clones, with about three quarters occurring once and the leading ten covering around 4.8%. The sample comes from a study of neoadjuvant anti-PD-1 for oral cavity cancer. Time point: after neoadjuvant nivolumab, at surgical resection. The V segment lost 4 bases and the J segment 5 bases; nucleotides outside the gene matches: 7. There are 14 residues in the CDR3. CDR1 MNHEY and CDR2 SVGAGI come from the germline V gene.

This sequence originates from a person aged 35 to 85 with oral cavity squamous cell carcinoma. The J gene is TRBJ2-5, the V gene TRBV6-5, with 7 bases that match TRBD2. The starting material was PBMCs, obtained after nivolumab (anti-PD-1) treatment. CDR3 amino acids: CASSFRTRPETQYF. Written as DNA, the CDR3 is TGTGCCAGCAGTTTTCGGACTAGGCCCGAGACCCAGTACTTC.